These T cell receptor beta chains were read from a single sample in a study of blood T cell repertoires in COVID-19. Clones were sequenced by immunoSEQ multiplex PCR, and TCRdb holds only the in-frame ones, with some missing. The sample shows around 110,000 clones, about 80% of them seen only once. Sequencing was performed on peripheral blood. These receptors were collected from a man between 65 and 85 years old with acute or convalescent COVID-19. CDR3s include the opening cysteine and the closing phenylalanine or tryptophan. D genes are given only for firm matches. Where a row states a size, it is once, few, many or the class of an expanded clone; other rows omit it.

V gene: TRBV5-1; J gene: TRBJ2-7; clone size: .; D gene: .; CDR3 protein: CASSLGVMGTAYEQYF; CDR3 DNA: TGCGCCAGCAGCTTGGGAGTTATGGGGACTGCTTACGAGCAGTACTTC
V gene: TRBV19; J gene: TRBJ1-2; clone size: .; D gene: .; CDR3 protein: CASRSLPNYGYTF; CDR3 DNA: TGTGCCAGTAGGTCCCTACCTAACTATGGCTACACCTTC
V gene: TRBV29-1; J gene: TRBJ1-5; clone size: .; D gene: TRBD1; CDR3 protein: CSVGQGLEPQHF; CDR3 DNA: TGCAGCGTCGGACAGGGGTTGGAGCCCCAGCATTTT
V gene: TRBV15; J gene: TRBJ1-5; clone size: .; D gene: TRBD1; CDR3 protein: CATSTPGQGTFGQPQHF; CDR3 DNA: TGTGCCACCAGCACTCCGGGACAGGGGACTTTCGGTCAGCCCCAGCATTTT
V gene: TRBV18; J gene: TRBJ2-2; clone size: .; D gene: .; CDR3 protein: CASSPGQSNTGELFF; CDR3 DNA: TGTGCCAGCTCACCCGGACAGAGTAACACCGGGGAGCTGTTTTTT
V gene: TRBV19; J gene: TRBJ2-7; clone size: .; D gene: TRBD1; CDR3 protein: CASSTGTGYEQYF; CDR3 DNA: TGTGCCAGTAGCACCGGGACAGGGTACGAGCAGTACTTC
V gene: TRBV7-9; J gene: TRBJ1-4; clone size: .; D gene: TRBD1; CDR3 protein: CASRPDRADSEKLFF; CDR3 DNA: TGTGCCAGCAGACCCGACAGGGCAGATTCCGAAAAACTGTTTTTT
V gene: TRBV19; J gene: TRBJ2-2; clone size: .; D gene: TRBD1; CDR3 protein: CASSIGDRTGELFF; CDR3 DNA: TGTGCCAGTAGTATCGGGGACAGAACCGGGGAGCTGTTTTTT
V gene: TRBV27; J gene: TRBJ1-5; clone size: .; D gene: .; CDR3 protein: CASSYYSNQPQHF; CDR3 DNA: TGTGCCAGCAGTTATTATAGCAATCAGCCCCAGCATTTT
V gene: TRBV10-3; J gene: TRBJ1-5; clone size: .; D gene: .; CDR3 protein: CAISESPGNSNQPQHF; CDR3 DNA: TGTGCCATCAGTGAGTCCCCAGGGAATAGCAATCAGCCCCAGCATTTT
V gene: TRBV6-4; J gene: TRBJ1-3; clone size: .; D gene: .; CDR3 protein: CASSDSGQYYSGNTIYF; CDR3 DNA: TGTGCCAGCAGTGACTCGGGACAATACTACTCTGGAAACACCATATATTTT
V gene: TRBV4-1; J gene: TRBJ1-2; clone size: few; D gene: TRBD1; CDR3 protein: CASNRGVGGGGYTF; CDR3 DNA: TGCGCCAGCAACCGAGGTGTAGGGGGCGGTGGCTACACCTTC
V gene: TRBV6-5; J gene: TRBJ1-1; clone size: .; D gene: .; CDR3 protein: CASRDSQAGTEAFF; CDR3 DNA: TGTGCCAGCAGGGACAGCCAAGCGGGGACTGAAGCTTTCTTT
V gene: TRBV7-9; J gene: TRBJ1-5; clone size: .; D gene: TRBD1; CDR3 protein: CASSLEFSTGNQPQHF; CDR3 DNA: TGTGCCAGCAGCTTAGAGTTTTCGACAGGGAATCAGCCCCAGCATTTT
V gene: TRBV6-5; J gene: TRBJ2-1; clone size: .; D gene: TRBD1; CDR3 protein: CASMLQGALNEQFF; CDR3 DNA: TGTGCCAGCATGTTACAGGGGGCGCTTAATGAGCAGTTCTTC
V gene: TRBV7-2; J gene: TRBJ2-7; clone size: .; D gene: .; CDR3 protein: CASSSGGAGSYEQYF; CDR3 DNA: TGTGCCAGCAGCTCGGGGGGCGCGGGGTCCTACGAGCAGTACTTC
V gene: TRBV5-8; J gene: TRBJ2-7; clone size: .; D gene: .; CDR3 protein: CASAPGHNYEQYF; CDR3 DNA: TGTGCCAGCGCTCCGGGTCACAACTACGAGCAGTACTTC
V gene: TRBV4-2; J gene: TRBJ2-1; clone size: .; D gene: .; CDR3 protein: CASSQDRGLGSYNEQFF; CDR3 DNA: TGTGCCAGCAGCCAAGATAGGGGCCTAGGATCTTACAATGAGCAGTTCTTC
V gene: TRBV19; J gene: TRBJ2-2; clone size: .; D gene: .; CDR3 protein: CASSIRGGENTGELFF; CDR3 DNA: TGTGCCAGTAGTATCCGGGGCGGGGAGAACACCGGGGAGCTGTTTTTT
V gene: TRBV10-3; J gene: TRBJ1-4; clone size: .; D gene: TRBD1; CDR3 protein: CAISTGTGGEKLFF; CDR3 DNA: TGTGCCATCAGTACCGGGACAGGGGGTGAAAAACTGTTTTTT
V gene: TRBV6-6; J gene: TRBJ2-2; clone size: once; D gene: TRBD2; CDR3 protein: CASHRAAGIASGELFF; CDR3 DNA: TGTGCCAGCCACCGCGCAGCGGGAATTGCGAGCGGGGAGCTGTTTTTT
V gene: TRBV7-3; J gene: TRBJ2-1; clone size: .; D gene: .; CDR3 protein: CASSLAGPSYNEQFF; CDR3 DNA: TGTGCCAGCAGCCTGGCGGGGCCCAGCTACAATGAGCAGTTCTTC
V gene: TRBV7-2; J gene: TRBJ2-7; clone size: many; D gene: TRBD2; CDR3 protein: CASSLQAGENYEQYF; CDR3 DNA: TGTGCCAGCAGCTTACAAGCGGGGGAGAACTACGAGCAGTACTTC
V gene: TRBV9; J gene: TRBJ1-1; clone size: .; D gene: .; CDR3 protein: CASSVGPQTGMNTEAFF; CDR3 DNA: TGTGCCAGCAGCGTAGGTCCCCAGACAGGAATGAACACTGAAGCTTTCTTT
V gene: TRBV11-2; J gene: TRBJ2-7; clone size: few; D gene: .; CDR3 protein: CASSLWDGGEQYF; CDR3 DNA: TGTGCCAGCAGCTTATGGGATGGGGGGGAGCAGTACTTC
V gene: TRBV7-8; J gene: TRBJ2-2; clone size: few; D gene: .; CDR3 protein: CASSLAAQANTGELFF; CDR3 DNA: TGTGCCAGCAGCTTAGCGGCCCAGGCGAACACCGGGGAGCTGTTTTTT
V gene: TRBV19; J gene: TRBJ1-4; clone size: .; D gene: .; CDR3 protein: CASSPGRGGTTNEKLFF; CDR3 DNA: TGTGCCAGTAGTCCCGGGAGGGGAGGTACAACTAATGAAAAACTGTTTTTT
V gene: TRBV7-3; J gene: TRBJ1-3; clone size: .; D gene: .; CDR3 protein: CASSLLRDFAGNTIYF; CDR3 DNA: TGTGCCAGCAGCTTATTACGGGACTTCGCCGGAAACACCATATATTTT
V gene: TRBV28; J gene: TRBJ1-5; clone size: .; D gene: .; CDR3 protein: CASRQGPGKPQHF; CDR3 DNA: TGTGCCAGCAGGCAGGGGCCGGGAAAGCCCCAGCATTTT
V gene: TRBV19; J gene: TRBJ2-2; clone size: .; D gene: .; CDR3 protein: CASSIGVGELFF; CDR3 DNA: TGTGCCAGTAGTATAGGAGTCGGGGAGCTGTTTTTT
V gene: TRBV5-1; J gene: TRBJ2-3; clone size: .; D gene: .; CDR3 protein: CASSFQLVRTDTQYF; CDR3 DNA: TGCGCCAGCAGCTTCCAACTAGTCCGCACAGATACGCAGTATTTT
V gene: TRBV19; J gene: TRBJ1-1; clone size: .; D gene: TRBD1; CDR3 protein: CASSIGRRGSEAFF; CDR3 DNA: TGTGCCAGTAGTATAGGACGCAGGGGGAGTGAAGCTTTCTTT
V gene: TRBV6-5; J gene: TRBJ2-3; clone size: once; D gene: .; CDR3 protein: CASSPLALTDTQYF; CDR3 DNA: TGTGCCAGCAGTCCGTTAGCGCTCACAGATACGCAGTATTTT
V gene: TRBV6-1; J gene: TRBJ2-1; clone size: .; D gene: .; CDR3 protein: CASSERGGTVSNEQFF; CDR3 DNA: TGTGCCAGCAGTGAGCGGGGCGGGACGGTAAGCAATGAGCAGTTCTTC
V gene: TRBV27; J gene: TRBJ1-2; clone size: .; D gene: .; CDR3 protein: CASSLRGGYGYTF; CDR3 DNA: TGTGCCAGCAGTTTAAGGGGAGGGTACGGCTACACCTTC
V gene: TRBV18; J gene: TRBJ2-3; clone size: few; D gene: .; CDR3 protein: CASSSGQRTDTQYF; CDR3 DNA: TGTGCCAGCTCGTCGGGACAACGCACAGATACGCAGTATTTT
V gene: TRBV24-1; J gene: TRBJ2-3; clone size: few; D gene: TRBD1; CDR3 protein: CATSVGTGVTDTQYF; CDR3 DNA: TGTGCCACCAGTGTTGGGACAGGGGTAACAGATACGCAGTATTTT
V gene: TRBV7-9; J gene: TRBJ2-7; clone size: .; D gene: .; CDR3 protein: CASSVRGGRLNEQYF; CDR3 DNA: TGTGCCAGCAGCGTGAGGGGAGGTCGGTTGAACGAGCAGTACTTC
V gene: TRBV7-9; J gene: TRBJ1-6; clone size: .; D gene: TRBD1; CDR3 protein: CASSRDSSRPHF; CDR3 DNA: TGTGCCAGCAGCCGGGACAGCTCACGGCCCCACTTT
V gene: TRBV5-6; J gene: TRBJ2-5; clone size: .; D gene: TRBD1; CDR3 protein: CASRGTGKETQYF; CDR3 DNA: TGTGCCAGCAGGGGGACAGGGAAGGAGACCCAGTACTTC
V gene: TRBV19; J gene: TRBJ2-3; clone size: .; D gene: .; CDR3 protein: CASSISVDSDTQYF; CDR3 DNA: TGTGCCAGTAGTATAAGCGTGGATTCAGATACGCAGTATTTT
V gene: TRBV5-1; J gene: TRBJ2-2; clone size: .; D gene: TRBD1; CDR3 protein: CASSNRDRDTGELFF; CDR3 DNA: TGCGCCAGCAGCAACCGGGACAGGGACACCGGGGAGCTGTTTTTT
V gene: TRBV7-2; J gene: TRBJ2-2; clone size: once; D gene: TRBD2; CDR3 protein: CASSRLAEVTGELFF; CDR3 DNA: TGTGCCAGCAGCAGACTAGCTGAAGTCACCGGGGAGCTGTTTTTT
V gene: TRBV2; J gene: TRBJ2-2; clone size: .; D gene: .; CDR3 protein: CASSDLPSPFGGELFF; CDR3 DNA: TGTGCCAGCAGTGACCTACCCTCTCCTTTCGGCGGGGAGCTGTTTTTT
V gene: TRBV6-1; J gene: TRBJ1-1; clone size: few; D gene: .; CDR3 protein: CASSALGGVIYTEAFF; CDR3 DNA: TGTGCCAGCAGTGCCCTTGGGGGGGTCATTTACACTGAAGCTTTCTTT
V gene: TRBV11-3; J gene: TRBJ2-2; clone size: .; D gene: .; CDR3 protein: CASSPGNTGELFF; CDR3 DNA: TGTGCCAGCAGTCCTGGCAACACCGGGGAGCTGTTTTTT
V gene: TRBV28; J gene: TRBJ1-4; clone size: few; D gene: .; CDR3 protein: CASSSHERLFF; CDR3 DNA: TGTGCCAGCAGTTCCCACGAGAGACTGTTTTTT
V gene: TRBV6-5; J gene: TRBJ1-6; clone size: .; D gene: TRBD1; CDR3 protein: CASRSQGAGSPLHF; CDR3 DNA: TGTGCCAGCAGGTCACAGGGGGCTGGTTCACCCCTCCACTTT
V gene: TRBV19; J gene: TRBJ2-3; clone size: .; D gene: .; CDR3 protein: CASSFGLSTDTQYF; CDR3 DNA: TGTGCCAGTAGTTTCGGACTCTCCACAGATACGCAGTATTTT
V gene: TRBV7-9; J gene: TRBJ1-4; clone size: few; D gene: .; CDR3 protein: CASSLVALKEKLFF; CDR3 DNA: TGTGCCAGCAGCTTAGTGGCTTTAAAGGAAAAACTGTTTTTT
V gene: TRBV11-3; J gene: TRBJ1-5; clone size: .; D gene: TRBD1; CDR3 protein: CASSLDGTGNQPQHF; CDR3 DNA: TGTGCCAGCAGCTTAGATGGGACAGGGAATCAGCCCCAGCATTTT
V gene: TRBV19; J gene: TRBJ1-6; clone size: .; D gene: TRBD1; CDR3 protein: CASNFDRDNNSPLHF; CDR3 DNA: TGTGCCAGTAACTTTGACAGGGACAATAATTCACCCCTCCACTTT
V gene: TRBV2; J gene: TRBJ2-1; clone size: .; D gene: TRBD2; CDR3 protein: CASSEGLVFYNEQFF; CDR3 DNA: TGTGCCAGCAGTGAGGGACTAGTATTCTACAATGAGCAGTTCTTC
V gene: TRBV5-4; J gene: TRBJ2-3; clone size: few; D gene: TRBD1; CDR3 protein: CASSSTGEVTDTQYF; CDR3 DNA: TGTGCCAGCAGCTCGACAGGGGAAGTCACAGATACGCAGTATTTT
V gene: TRBV7-9; J gene: TRBJ1-3; clone size: few; D gene: .; CDR3 protein: CASSLEELNTIYF; CDR3 DNA: TGTGCCAGCAGCTTAGAGGAGCTAAACACCATATATTTT